The text below deals with one T cell receptor (beta chain). This could be a read error, since a much larger clone is one nucleotide away. Looked up from germline, CDR1 is SGHDT and CDR2 is YYEEEE. The CDR3 consists of 17 residues. V gave up 3 bases and J gave up 5 bases; unmatched junction bases: 15. Combining a sample-barcoded 5' primer with a J-beta primer mix, a second PCR ran for about 7 to 12 cycles. TCRdb re-called the 5' RACE reads with MiXCR, one entry per CDR3 protein. The sample lists 1.5 million to 2 million distinct CDR3 sequences, roughly 30% occurring once. The data belong to a study of blood T cells in healthy people across ages.

The sequence was collected from a woman in her twenties or thirties in good health. Sequencing used blood. The chain joins TRBV5-6 to TRBJ2-3, with 7 positions matching TRBD1. The CDR3 spells CASSSTSTGTELDTQYF. The CDR3 DNA follows: TGTGCCAGCAGCTCTACCTCTACCGGGACAGAGTTAGATACGCAGTATTTT.